This T cell receptor (beta chain) was identified in a study of shared clonotypes between healthy human individuals. At the level of the study: Used for every donor were three CD4 naive, three CD4 memory, two CD8 naive and one CD8 memory plate. Study results and limitations: Among non-shared clonotypes, generation probabilities were lower than among those shared by all four donors.

Donors included only healthy HIV-negative adults lacking recent acute infections or vaccinations. Details on this clone: Its target is not known.

CDR3 size: 17 residues. Germline V gives CDR1 KGHSH, CDR2 LQKENI. V shed 6 bases and J shed 6 bases, with 26 bases lying between them. TCRdb keeps only in-frame clones here, not all; method: immunoSEQ multiplex PCR. The sample yields a few million clones, over 90% seen once. The gene calls are TRBV18 and TRBJ1-2; maybe TRBD1 (5 bases). Input material: naive CD4+ T cells from PBMCs. Sample subset: CD45RA+ positively selected. The receptor's source is a young man in good health. Some clones in this sample may be carry-over from other donors' samples. The CDR3 protein is CASSTGAPGPMGHGYTF. The CDR3 region has the DNA TGTGCCAGCTCTACCGGGGCCCCAGGCCCCATGGGCCATGGCTACACCTTC.